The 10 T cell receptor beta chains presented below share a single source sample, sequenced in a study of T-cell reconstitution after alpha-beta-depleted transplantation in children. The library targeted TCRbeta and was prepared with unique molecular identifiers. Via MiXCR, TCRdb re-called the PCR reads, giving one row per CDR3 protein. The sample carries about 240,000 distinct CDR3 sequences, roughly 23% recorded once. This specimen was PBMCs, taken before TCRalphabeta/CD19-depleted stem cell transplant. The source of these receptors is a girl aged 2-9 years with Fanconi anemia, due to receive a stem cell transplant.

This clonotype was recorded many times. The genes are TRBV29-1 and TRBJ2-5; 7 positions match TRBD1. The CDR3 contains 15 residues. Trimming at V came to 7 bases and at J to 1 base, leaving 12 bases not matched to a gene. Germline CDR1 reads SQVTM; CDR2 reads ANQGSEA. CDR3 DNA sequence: TGCAGCGCCGACGTATTAAGACAGGGCCAAGAGACCCAGTACTTC. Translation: CSADVLRQGQETQYF.

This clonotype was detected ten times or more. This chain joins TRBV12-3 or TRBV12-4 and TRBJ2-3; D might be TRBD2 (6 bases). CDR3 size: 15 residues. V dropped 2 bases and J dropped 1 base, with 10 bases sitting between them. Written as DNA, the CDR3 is TGTGCCAGCAGTTTACGGGACTGGGGCACAGATACGCAGTATTTT. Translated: CASSLRDWGTDTQYF.

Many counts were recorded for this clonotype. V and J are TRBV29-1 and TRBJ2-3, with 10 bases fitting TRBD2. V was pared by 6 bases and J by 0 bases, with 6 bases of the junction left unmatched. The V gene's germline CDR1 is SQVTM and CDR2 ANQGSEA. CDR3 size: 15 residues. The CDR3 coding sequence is TGCAGCGTCTCAGATAGCGGGGGGAGCACAGATACGCAGTATTTT. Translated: CSVSDSGGSTDTQYF.

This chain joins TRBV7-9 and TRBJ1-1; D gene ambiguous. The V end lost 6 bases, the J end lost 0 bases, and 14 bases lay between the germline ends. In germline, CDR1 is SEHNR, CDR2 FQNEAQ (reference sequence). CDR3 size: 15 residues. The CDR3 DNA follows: TGTGCCAGCAGGTCATACCGGGCGATGAACACTGAAGCTTTCTTT. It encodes CASRSYRAMNTEAFF. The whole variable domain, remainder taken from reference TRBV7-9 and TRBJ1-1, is DTGVSQNPRHKITKRGQNVTFRCDPISEHNRLYWYRQTLGQGPEFLTYFQNEAQLEKSRLLSDRFSAERPKGSFSTLEIQRTEQGDSAMYLCASRSYRAMNTEAFFGQGTRLTVV.

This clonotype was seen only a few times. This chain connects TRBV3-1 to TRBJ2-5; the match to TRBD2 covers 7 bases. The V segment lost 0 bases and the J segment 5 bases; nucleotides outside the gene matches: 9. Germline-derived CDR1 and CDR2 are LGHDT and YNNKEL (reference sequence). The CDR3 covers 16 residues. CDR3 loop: CASSQDAREGLETQYF. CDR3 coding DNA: TGTGCCAGCAGCCAAGATGCGAGGGAGGGCCTGGAGACCCAGTACTTC.

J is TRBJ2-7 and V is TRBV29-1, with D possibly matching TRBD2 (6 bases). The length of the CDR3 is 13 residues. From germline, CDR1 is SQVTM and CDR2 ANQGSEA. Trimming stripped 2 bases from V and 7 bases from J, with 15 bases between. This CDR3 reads CSVELIRAGEQYF. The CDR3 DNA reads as TGCAGCGTTGAATTGATCCGGGCGGGGGAGCAGTACTTC.

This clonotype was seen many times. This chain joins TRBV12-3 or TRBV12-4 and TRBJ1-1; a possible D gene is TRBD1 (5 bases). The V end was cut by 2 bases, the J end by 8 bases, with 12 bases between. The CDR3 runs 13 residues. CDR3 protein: CASSLNRPDEAFF. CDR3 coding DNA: TGTGCCAGCAGTTTAAACAGGCCAGACGAAGCTTTCTTT.

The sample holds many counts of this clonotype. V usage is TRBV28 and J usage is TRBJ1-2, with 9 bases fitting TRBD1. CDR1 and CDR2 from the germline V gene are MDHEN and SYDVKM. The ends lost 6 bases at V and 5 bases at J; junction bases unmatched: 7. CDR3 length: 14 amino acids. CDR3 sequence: CASRYRGPNYGYTF. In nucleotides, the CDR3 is TGTGCCAGCAGGTACAGGGGGCCGAATTATGGCTACACCTTC.

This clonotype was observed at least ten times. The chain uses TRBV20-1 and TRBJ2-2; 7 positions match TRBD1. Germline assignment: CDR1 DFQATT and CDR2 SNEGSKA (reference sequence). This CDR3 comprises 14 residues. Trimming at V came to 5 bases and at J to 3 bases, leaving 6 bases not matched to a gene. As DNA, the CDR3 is TGCAGTGCTGTTGGGACAGACCACACCGGGGAGCTGTTTTTT. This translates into CSAVGTDHTGELFF.

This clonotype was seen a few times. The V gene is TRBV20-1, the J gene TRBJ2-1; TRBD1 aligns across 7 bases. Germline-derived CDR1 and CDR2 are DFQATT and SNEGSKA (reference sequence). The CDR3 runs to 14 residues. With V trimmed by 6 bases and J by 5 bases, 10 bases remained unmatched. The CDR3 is CSAKTRQGHNEQFF. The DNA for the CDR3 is TGCAGTGCCAAAACCAGACAGGGTCACAATGAGCAGTTCTTC.